This TCR beta chain was identified during a study of blood T cells in healthy people across ages. Per the germline V gene, CDR1 is MNHEY and CDR2 is SVGEGT. The CDR3 runs 15 residues. Between the trimmed V and J ends, which lost 5 bases and 4 bases, there was a span of 15 bases. Primed by a sample-barcoded 5' primer and a J-beta primer mix, a second PCR proceeded for roughly 6 to 12 cycles. TCRdb recomputed calls from the 5' RACE reads with MiXCR, one row per CDR3 protein. Of about a million distinct CDR3 sequences detected, roughly two fifths appear once; the ten largest clones hold around 13%. The receptor's source is a man aged 18 to 30 in good health. J is TRBJ1-3 and V is TRBV6-2 or TRBV6-3; D perhaps matches TRBD1 (6 bases). Sample: blood. CDR3 amino acids: CASSPFQGSGNTIYF. Here the CDR3 DNA reads TGTGCCAGCAGTCCTTTTCAGGGGAGCGGAAACACCATATATTTT.